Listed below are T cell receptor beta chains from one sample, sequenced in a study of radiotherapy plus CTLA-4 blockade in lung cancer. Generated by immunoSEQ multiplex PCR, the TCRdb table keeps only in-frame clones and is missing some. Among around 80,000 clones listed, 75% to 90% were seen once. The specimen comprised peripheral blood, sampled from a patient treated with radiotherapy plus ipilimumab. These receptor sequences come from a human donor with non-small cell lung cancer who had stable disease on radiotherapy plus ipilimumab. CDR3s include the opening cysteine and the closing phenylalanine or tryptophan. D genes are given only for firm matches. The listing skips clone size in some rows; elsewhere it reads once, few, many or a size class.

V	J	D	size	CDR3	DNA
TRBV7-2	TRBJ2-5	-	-	CASSLAGRRETQYF	TGTGCCAGCAGCTTAGCGGGCAGGCGAGAGACCCAGTACTTC
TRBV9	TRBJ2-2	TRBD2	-	CASSPKLAGTNTGELFF	TGTGCCAGCAGCCCGAAATTAGCGGGGACGAACACCGGGGAGCTGTTTTTT
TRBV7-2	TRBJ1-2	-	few	CASSLVPGGNYGYTF	TGTGCCAGCAGCTTAGTTCCAGGAGGGAACTATGGCTACACCTTC
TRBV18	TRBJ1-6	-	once	CASNQASGNNSPLHF	TGTGCCAGCAATCAGGCGTCAGGGAATAATTCACCCCTCCACTTT
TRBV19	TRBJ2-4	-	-	CASRSGFEAKNIQYF	TGTGCCAGTAGATCGGGTTTCGAGGCCAAAAACATTCAGTACTTC
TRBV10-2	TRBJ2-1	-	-	CASRSGFEQFF	TGCGCCAGCAGGAGTGGATTTGAGCAGTTCTTC
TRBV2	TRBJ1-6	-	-	CASYRVTSYNSPLHF	TGTGCCAGTTACAGGGTTACCTCCTATAATTCACCCCTCCACTTT
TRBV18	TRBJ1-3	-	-	CASSGGSGNTIYF	TGTGCCAGCTCCGGGGGCTCTGGAAACACCATATATTTT
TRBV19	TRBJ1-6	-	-	CASSIRGRGTAYNSPLHF	TGTGCCAGTAGTATACGGGGCCGGGGGACTGCCTATAATTCACCCCTCCACTTT
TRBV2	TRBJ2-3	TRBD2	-	CASTGGGTSGTHRGTDTQYF	TGTGCCAGCACCGGGGGGGGGACTAGCGGGACTCACCGGGGCACAGATACGCAGTATTTT
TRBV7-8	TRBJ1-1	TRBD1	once	CASSGKQDRNWDTEAFF	TGTGCCAGCAGCGGGAAACAGGACAGGAATTGGGACACTGAAGCTTTCTTT
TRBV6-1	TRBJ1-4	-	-	CASSEGSATNEKLFF	TGTGCCAGCAGTGAAGGGTCAGCAACTAATGAAAAACTGTTTTTT
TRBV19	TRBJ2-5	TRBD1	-	CASTSDRVGRETQYF	TGTGCCAGTACCTCGGACAGGGTGGGTCGTGAGACCCAGTACTTC
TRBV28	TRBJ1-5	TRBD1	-	CASSHDRGNQPQHF	TGTGCCAGCAGTCATGACAGGGGCAATCAGCCCCAGCATTTT
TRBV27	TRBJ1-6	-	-	CASSFLGGTYNSPLHF	TGTGCCAGCAGTTTCCTAGGGGGAACCTATAATTCACCCCTCCACTTT
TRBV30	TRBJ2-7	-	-	CACTLSYEQYF	TGTGCGTGTACCTTATCCTACGAGCAGTACTTC
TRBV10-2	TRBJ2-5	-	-	CASSRQSIVGDGTQYF	TGCGCCAGCAGTCGGCAGTCAATAGTCGGGGACGGGACCCAGTACTTC
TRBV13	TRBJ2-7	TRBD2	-	CASSPSGRASYEQYF	TGTGCCAGCAGCCCTAGCGGGAGGGCCTCCTACGAGCAGTACTTC
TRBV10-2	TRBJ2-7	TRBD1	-	CASRQMTGPYEQYF	TGCGCCAGCAGGCAAATGACAGGGCCCTACGAGCAGTACTTC
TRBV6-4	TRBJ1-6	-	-	CASSEGRNSPLHF	TGTGCCAGCAGTGAAGGCCGCAATTCACCCCTCCACTTT
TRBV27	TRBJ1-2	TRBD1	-	CASSYRDRDSTNYGYTF	TGTGCCAGCAGCTACCGGGACAGGGACTCGACTAACTATGGCTACACCTTC
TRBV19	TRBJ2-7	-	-	CASSIAAAGRAYEQYF	TGTGCCAGTAGTATAGCGGCGGCGGGTAGGGCCTACGAGCAGTACTTC
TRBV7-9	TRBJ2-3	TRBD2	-	CASSAWRASGRRTDTQYF	TGTGCCAGCAGCGCCTGGCGGGCTAGCGGGAGGCGCACAGATACGCAGTATTTT
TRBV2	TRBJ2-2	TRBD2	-	CASSKSGLINTGELFF	TGTGCCAGCAGTAAATCGGGACTAATAAACACCGGGGAGCTGTTTTTT